The rows below give T cell receptor beta chains drawn from one sample of a study of control samples from healthy donors and cancer patients. Some clones are missing from TCRdb's copy, which holds only in-frame ones; the method was immunoSEQ multiplex PCR. Among about 75,000 clones listed, 94% were seen once. Material: blood. These receptor sequences come from a middle-aged woman in good health. Each CDR3 is given with its conserved first and last residue. The order of the fields is D gene, clone size, V gene, J gene, CDR3 DNA, CDR3 protein. A D gene is named only where the DNA matches it firmly. Size values are once, few and many counts, or a class for expanded clones, and some rows have none.

>NA|NA|TRBV5-6|TRBJ1-5
TGTGCCAGCAGCTTAGGGGGGGCTCAGCCCCAGCATTTT
CASSLGGAQPQHF
>TRBD1|NA|TRBV7-8|TRBJ2-1
TGTGCCAGCAGCTTAGTCAGGGACAGCTCCTACAATGAGCAGTTCTTC
CASSLVRDSSYNEQFF
>TRBD1|NA|TRBV18|TRBJ1-4
TGTGCCAGCTCACCTACAGGGGCGCGAAGTGAAAAACTGTTTTTT
CASSPTGARSEKLFF
>TRBD2|NA|TRBV18|TRBJ2-7
TGTGCCAGCTCACCACTTGCGGGGACTACGGGTCACGAGCAGTACTTC
CASSPLAGTTGHEQYF
>NA|NA|TRBV6-5|TRBJ2-5
TGTGCCAGCAGTTACAGGAAGGGAGAGACCCAGTACTTC
CASSYRKGETQYF
>NA|NA|TRBV29-1|TRBJ2-1
TGCAGCGTTGAAGGGGTCTCAAGCTCCTACAATGAGCAGTTCTTC
CSVEGVSSSYNEQFF
>NA|NA|TRBV12-3/TRBV12-4|TRBJ1-1
TGTGCCAGCAGTTTTGGGGGGAGGACTGAAGCTTTCTTT
CASSFGGRTEAFF
>TRBD2|NA|TRBV18|TRBJ2-3
TGTGCCAGCTCACAGCGGGAGACAGATACGCAGTATTTT
CASSQRETDTQYF
>NA|NA|TRBV5-8|TRBJ1-2
TGTGCCAGCAGCGTGACAGCAAACTATGGCTACACCTTC
CASSVTANYGYTF
>TRBD1|NA|TRBV19|TRBJ1-6
TGTGCCAGTAGTAGCGGAGACAGGGCGTATAATTCACCCCTCCACTTT
CASSSGDRAYNSPLHF
>NA|NA|TRBV27|TRBJ1-5
TGTGCCAGCAGTTTACCGGGTCCCCATCAGCCCCAGCATTTT
CASSLPGPHQPQHF
>NA|NA|TRBV19|TRBJ2-7
TGTGCCAGTGCGCCTAGCAAGAACGCCTACGAGCAGTACTTC
CASAPSKNAYEQYF
>NA|NA|TRBV20-1|TRBJ2-2
TGCAGTGCTAATGAGGGGCGAAGTGACACCGGGGAGCTGTTTTTT
CSANEGRSDTGELFF
>TRBD2|NA|TRBV13|TRBJ2-1
TGTGCCAGCAGACCCTCTCCGGGGGGGTCCTACAATGAGCAGTTCTTC
CASRPSPGGSYNEQFF
>NA|NA|TRBV29-1|TRBJ2-5
TGCAGCGTTGTGAGGGACCAGCAGACCCAGTACTTC
CSVVRDQQTQYF
>TRBD2|NA|TRBV5-4|TRBJ2-3
TGTGCCAGCAGCTTGAAACTAGCGGGGGGGGTCACAGATACGCAGTATTTT
CASSLKLAGGVTDTQYF
>NA|NA|TRBV27|TRBJ1-5
TGTGCCAGCAGGGGGTCTGGGAGCAATCAGCCCCAGCATTTT
CASRGSGSNQPQHF
>TRBD1|NA|TRBV4-2|TRBJ1-1
TGTGCCAGCAGCCAAGGTCCACCGGGACAGGGTCCGTCCCCATCCGAGAACACTGAAGCTTTCTTT
CASSQGPPGQGPSPSENTEAFF
>NA|NA|TRBV18|TRBJ2-2
TGTGCCAGCTCACCACCGAGACAGAGTAACACCGGGGAGCTGTTTTTT
CASSPPRQSNTGELFF
>NA|once|TRBV30|TRBJ1-5
TGTGCCTGGAGTGCAGATACCGGGGGTCAGCCCCAGCATTTT
CAWSADTGGQPQHF
>TRBD1|NA|TRBV7-6|TRBJ2-6
TGTGCCAGCAGCTTGGACGCAGGGGGCGCTGGGGCCAACGTCCTGACTTTC
CASSLDAGGAGANVLTF
>TRBD2|NA|TRBV30|TRBJ2-1
TGTGCCTGGAGTGGGCCGGGACTAGCGGGGGGGAGTGAGCAGTTCTTC
CAWSGPGLAGGSEQFF
>NA|NA|TRBV15|TRBJ2-1
TGTGCCACCAGCAAATCCTACAATGAGCAGTTCTTC
CATSKSYNEQFF